The 25 T cell receptor beta chains presented below share a single source sample, sequenced in a study of T cell responses to AZD1222 COVID-19 vaccine. Method: immunoSEQ multiplex PCR; TCRdb's copy keeps in-frame clones and lacks some. The sample carries about 130,000 clones, around 92% recorded once. The specimen comprised peripheral blood, sampled on day 0 of AZD1222 vaccination. These receptors all come from an adult in good health.

The chain employs TRBV6-2 or TRBV6-3 and TRBJ2-7; possibly TRBD2 for D (7 bases). The CDR3 consists of 15 residues. V lost 6 bases, J lost 1 base, and 16 bases lay in between. Looked up from germline, CDR1 is MNHEY and CDR2 is SVGEGT. The DNA of the CDR3 is TGTGCCAGCAGCCCTTTGGGGGGGCAGTCCTACGAGCAGTACTTC. This sequence encodes CASSPLGGQSYEQYF.

This clone was counted once. Other nucleotide sequences in the sample specify the same CDR3. The chain joins TRBV9 to TRBJ1-3, with unresolved D. Per germline, CDR1 SGDLS and CDR2 YYNGEE. The CDR3 loop spans 13 amino acids. Deletions cut 0 bases from V and 1 base from J, with 2 bases between. The CDR3 protein is CASSVGSGNTIYF. For the CDR3, the DNA is TGTGCCAGCAGCGTAGGGTCTGGAAACACCATATATTTT.

This clone was seen only once. The CDR3 loop is CASSLDRGQGSEAFF. CDR3 in DNA: TGTGCCAGCAGCTTGGATAGGGGACAGGGGTCTGAAGCTTTCTTT. V gene TRBV5-4 combines with J gene TRBJ1-1; 10 positions match TRBD1. Germline values: CDR1 SGHNT, CDR2 YYREEE (reference sequence). The length of the CDR3 is 15 residues. The V segment lost 0 bases and the J segment 6 bases; nucleotides outside the gene matches: 5.

There are a few counts of this clone. The V and J genes are TRBV6-5 and TRBJ2-1, with D possibly being TRBD2 (5 bases). This CDR3 is 14 amino acids long. Deletions cut 7 bases from V and 0 bases from J, with 10 bases between. Germline CDR1 is MNHEY and CDR2 is SVGAGI. CDR3 nucleotides: TGTGCCAGCAAAGGACTGGTCTCCTACAATGAGCAGTTCTTC. It codes for CASKGLVSYNEQFF.

This CDR3 reads CASSYAGRAYEQYF. The DNA of the CDR3 is TGTGCCAGCAGTTACGCGGGCCGCGCCTACGAGCAGTACTTC. This rearrangement joins TRBV6-5 to TRBJ2-7; tentatively, D is TRBD2 (5 bases). Trimming took 2 bases from V and 2 from J, leaving 10 bases between them. Germline V CDR1 and CDR2: MNHEY, SVGAGI. This CDR3 comprises 14 residues.

The rearrangement links TRBV2 to TRBJ2-3; 9 bases fit TRBD1. Germline V gene data show CDR1 as SNHLY and CDR2 as FYNNEI. V lost 7 bases and J lost 3; bases outside the gene matches: 5. There are 14 residues in the CDR3. The CDR3, as DNA: TGTGCCAGCAACGAACAGGGGGCAACAGATACGCAGTATTTT. It codes for CASNEQGATDTQYF.

This clone appeared a single time. The rearrangement links TRBV19 to TRBJ1-2; 8 bases line up with TRBD1. The CDR3 sequence is 16 residues long. Germline trimming cut 5 bases from V and 4 bases from J; bases unmatched to any gene: 12. The V gene's germline CDR1 is LNHDA and CDR2 SQIVND (reference sequence). Here the CDR3 reads CASSVNRGFVLYGYTF. CDR3 bases: TGTGCCAGTAGTGTAAACAGGGGGTTCGTACTCTATGGCTACACCTTC.

This chain joins TRBV10-3 and TRBJ1-4; maybe TRBD1 (6 bases). Germline lookup yields CDR1 ENHRY and CDR2 SYGVKD. V lost 4 bases to trimming and J lost 5 bases, with 8 bases between them. This CDR3 is built from 13 residues. The CDR3 protein is CAISADRNEKLFF. In DNA, the CDR3 is TGTGCCATCAGTGCCGACAGGAATGAAAAACTGTTTTTT.

The rearrangement uses TRBV6-5 and TRBJ1-1; tentatively, D is TRBD1 (6 bases). The germline gives CDR1 MNHEY, CDR2 SVGAGI. This CDR3 has 13 residues. V shed 6 bases and J shed 2 bases, with 10 bases lying between them. CDR3 region: CASREDSNTEAFF. The CDR3, as DNA: TGTGCCAGCAGGGAGGACAGCAACACTGAAGCTTTCTTT.

The gene calls are TRBV6-5 and TRBJ1-1; D unresolved. This CDR3 is built from 13 residues. CDR1 MNHEY and CDR2 SVGAGI come from the germline V gene. The V and J ends lost 5 bases and 1 base respectively, with 8 bases between them. The CDR3 bases are TGTGCCAGCAGTACGCAGTGGAACACTGAAGCTTTCTTT. It translates to CASSTQWNTEAFF.

This clone was recorded once. The rearrangement joins TRBV28 to TRBJ2-7, with D perhaps assigned TRBD1 or TRBD2 (6 bases each). The CDR3 contains 16 residues. Trimming stripped 6 bases from V and 4 bases from J, with 22 bases between. The germline CDR1 and CDR2 sequences are MDHEN and SYDVKM. The CDR3 DNA follows: TGTGCCAGCAGATTACGGGGGCGAAACAGGGCATACGAGCAGTACTTC. Translation gives CASRLRGRNRAYEQYF. The variable domain in full, completed from reference TRBV28 and TRBJ2-7, reads DVKVTQSSRYLVKRTGEKVFLECVQDMDHENMFWYRQDPGLGLRLIYFSYDVKMKEKGDIPEGYSVSREKKERFSLILESASTNQTSMYLCASRLRGRNRAYEQYFGPGTRLTVT.

The count of this clone is one. The chain carries TRBV19 and TRBJ1-2; D ambiguous. The V gene lost 9 bases and the J gene lost 2 bases, with 13 bases spanning the gap. Germline loops: CDR1 LNHDA, CDR2 SQIVND (reference sequence). This CDR3 region has 13 residues. The CDR3 loop is CASTVGRNYGYTF. In nucleotides, the CDR3 is TGTGCCAGCACCGTAGGCAGAAACTATGGCTACACCTTC.

The chain links TRBV10-2 to TRBJ2-3; TRBD2 aligns across 11 bases. The CDR3 is made up of 15 amino acids. V shed 4 bases, J shed 3 bases, and the junction held 3 bases outside the gene matches. Per the germline V gene, CDR1 is WSHSY and CDR2 is SAAADI. CDR3 sequence reads: CASSGSGGATDTQYF. The CDR3 DNA reads as TGCGCCAGCAGTGGTAGCGGGGGGGCGACAGATACGCAGTATTTT.

This sequence joins TRBV7-9 and TRBJ2-7; D possibly uses TRBD1 or TRBD2 (5 bases each). The V end was cut by 6 bases, the J end by 9 bases, with 21 bases between. The V gene's germline CDR1 is SEHNR and CDR2 FQNEAQ (reference sequence). The CDR3 consists of 14 residues. CDR3 amino acids: CASSWGPGQLVQYF. CDR3 DNA: TGTGCCAGCAGTTGGGGACCCGGACAATTGGTGCAGTACTTC. Full variable domain (outside the CDR3, taken from reference TRBV7-9 and TRBJ2-7): DTGVSQNPRHKITKRGQNVTFRCDPISEHNRLYWYRQTLGQGPEFLTYFQNEAQLEKSRLLSDRFSAERPKGSFSTLEIQRTEQGDSAMYLCASSWGPGQLVQYFGPGTRLTVT.

The gene calls are TRBV6-5 and TRBJ2-4; no definite D call. The ends were cut back, 2 bases at V and 5 bases at J, with 10 bases in the middle. This CDR3 is built from 14 residues. Germline loops: CDR1 MNHEY, CDR2 SVGAGI. CDR3 DNA sequence: TGTGCCAGCAGTTACAGGCCCGGCGAAAACATTCAGTACTTC. Protein: CASSYRPGENIQYF.

V gene TRBV5-4 combines with J gene TRBJ1-6; unclear D gene. Trimming cost V 5 bases and J 7 bases, with 13 bases left between them. CDR1 and CDR2 from the germline V gene are SGHNT and YYREEE (reference sequence). There are 14 residues in the CDR3. CDR3 DNA: TGTGCCAGCAGATACGGGTTGGTCAATTCACCCCTCCACTTT. This translates into CASRYGLVNSPLHF.

For this clone: The sample contains more than one DNA sequence encoding this CDR3. The chain is built from TRBV12-5 and TRBJ1-6; D might be TRBD1 (5 bases). This CDR3 is 16 amino acids long. Trimming pared 6 bases from V and 0 bases from J, leaving 12 bases between. Germline CDR1 is LGHNT and CDR2 is FRNRAP. In DNA form, the CDR3 reads TGTGCTAGTGGCTCGGGGGGGAGCTCCTATAATTCACCCCTCCACTTT. Its translation: CASGSGGSSYNSPLHF. The full variable domain, completed using reference TRBV12-5 and TRBJ1-6, is DARVTQTPRHKVTEMGQEVTMRCQPILGHNTVFWYRQTMMQGLELLAYFRNRAPLDDSGMPKDRFSAEMPDATLATLKIQPSEPRDSAVYFCASGSGGSSYNSPLHFGNGTRLTVT.

V and J are TRBV28 and TRBJ1-1; D uncertain. V gave up 8 bases and J gave up 4 bases, with 14 bases separating them. CDR1 and CDR2 (germline): MDHEN, SYDVKM. This CDR3 region has 13 residues. CDR3 in amino acids: CASETPMITEAFF. CDR3 DNA sequence: TGTGCCAGCGAGACACCCATGATCACTGAAGCTTTCTTT. Complete variable domain (other parts from reference TRBV28 and TRBJ1-1): DVKVTQSSRYLVKRTGEKVFLECVQDMDHENMFWYRQDPGLGLRLIYFSYDVKMKEKGDIPEGYSVSREKKERFSLILESASTNQTSMYLCASETPMITEAFFGQGTRLTVV.

The chain has TRBV15 and TRBJ1-4, with 9 nucleotides matching TRBD1. The germline V gene encodes CDR1 LNHNV and CDR2 YYDKDF (reference sequence). Unmatched junction bases numbered 3, after V lost 2 bases and J lost 5 bases. This CDR3 contains 15 residues. The CDR3 sequence is CATSRTGTGNEKLFF. CDR3 sequence (DNA): TGTGCCACCAGCAGAACCGGGACAGGGAATGAAAAACTGTTTTTT.

This sequence joins TRBV3-1 (or the pseudogene TRBV3-2) and TRBJ2-2; no reliable D call. Germline loops: CDR1 LGHDT, CDR2 YNNKEL (reference sequence). This CDR3 spans 13 amino acids. Trimming stripped 2 bases from V and 6 bases from J, with 7 bases between. The CDR3 nucleotides are TGTGCCAGCAGCCAAACAAGGGCCGGGGAGCTGTTTTTT. Its protein product is CASSQTRAGELFF.

The CDR3 nucleotides read TGCGCCAGCAGCCAAGCGACAGTTAGAAACACTGAAGCTTTCTTT. Translating gives CASSQATVRNTEAFF. The genes are TRBV4-1 and TRBJ1-1, with a weak D call TRBD1 (5 bases). This CDR3 spans 15 amino acids. Germline CDR1 is MGHRA and CDR2 is YSYEKL. Deletions cut 1 base from V and 2 bases from J, with 11 bases between.

The chain combines TRBV3-1 (or the pseudogene TRBV3-2) with TRBJ2-1; TRBD2 aligns across 12 bases. CDR1 and CDR2 (germline): LGHDT, YNNKEL (reference sequence). The CDR3 has 17 amino acids. Losses at the gene ends were 3 bases for V and 2 bases for J; bases not matched to a gene: 5. CDR3 loop: CASSQTSGGQTYNEQFF. In nucleotides, the CDR3 is TGTGCCAGCAGCCAGACTAGCGGGGGTCAGACCTACAATGAGCAGTTCTTC.

V usage is TRBV5-1 and J usage is TRBJ1-2; TRBD1 is a possible D gene (6 bases). This CDR3 region has 16 residues. The germline V and J ends were trimmed by 0 bases and 3 bases, with 15 bases remaining between them. Germline V CDR1 and CDR2: SGHRS, YFSETQ. In nucleotides, the CDR3 is TGCGCCAGCAGCTTGGAGGTTGGGGGCGAGGACTATGGCTACACCTTC. Protein sequence: CASSLEVGGEDYGYTF.

V gene TRBV10-3 combines with J gene TRBJ1-6, with D unresolved. Looked up from germline, CDR1 is ENHRY and CDR2 is SYGVKD. This CDR3 has 13 residues. Trimming removed 4 bases from V and 11 bases from J, with 12 bases in between. The CDR3 region is CAISVADRTPLHF. Here the CDR3 DNA reads TGTGCCATCAGTGTTGCGGATAGGACACCCCTCCACTTT.

The chain employs TRBV18 and TRBJ2-7; maybe TRBD2 (5 bases). V lost 0 bases to trimming and J lost 6 bases, with 12 bases between them. Germline lookup yields CDR1 KGHSH and CDR2 LQKENI. This CDR3 is built from 14 residues. The CDR3 here is CASSPPNIEGEQYF. The CDR3 DNA is TGTGCCAGCTCACCACCGAACATCGAGGGCGAGCAGTACTTC.